This is a list of T cell receptor beta chains from one sample in a study of shared clonotypes between healthy human individuals. TCRdb keeps only in-frame clones here, not all; method: immunoSEQ multiplex PCR. The sample holds 950,000 to 1,200,000 clones, around three quarters seen once. The sequenced sample consisted of memory CD4+ T cells from PBMCs. These receptors were obtained from a young man in good health. Some clones in this sample may be carry-over from other donors' samples. The CDR3 runs from the conserved cysteine through the conserved F or W. A D gene is named only where the DNA matches it firmly. Part of the rows lack a size; the others show once, few, many or a class for expanded clones.

size,J,D,V,DNA,CDR3
few,TRBJ2-7,TRBD2,TRBV15,TGTGCCACCAGCAGAGTACTAGCGGGGACCTACGAGCAGTACTTC,CATSRVLAGTYEQYF
.,TRBJ2-3,.,TRBV7-9,TGTGCCAGCAGCTTAGGGGTAGCACACACGGATACGCAGTATTTT,CASSLGVAHTDTQYF
many,TRBJ1-6,.,TRBV5-5,TGTGCCAGCAGCTTGAGAGAGGGAGTCAGTTCACCCCTCCACTTT,CASSLREGVSSPLHF
.,TRBJ1-5,.,TRBV7-8,TGTGCCAGCAGCTTAGAAGTTCAGCCCCAGCATTTT,CASSLEVQPQHF
.,TRBJ1-1,.,TRBV5-6,TGTGCCAGCAGCTTGGGGCAGGTAGTCACTGAAGCTTTCTTT,CASSLGQVVTEAFF
.,TRBJ2-3,.,TRBV19,TGTGCCAGTAGTATAGCGGGCACAGATACGCAGTATTTT,CASSIAGTDTQYF
.,TRBJ2-7,.,TRBV28,TGTGCCAGCAGTCTGACAGGAGGATACGAGCAGTACTTC,CASSLTGGYEQYF
.,TRBJ2-3,TRBD2,TRBV5-4,TGTGCCAGCAGCTTGACTAGCGGGAGGGCCAGCACAGATACGCAGTATTTT,CASSLTSGRASTDTQYF
.,TRBJ2-7,TRBD1,TRBV18,TGTGCCAGCTCACTGGCAGCCGGGACAGGGAACTACGAGCAGTACTTC,CASSLAAGTGNYEQYF
.,TRBJ2-7,TRBD2,TRBV27,TGTGCCAGCAGTCGTGCAGCGGGACGATACGAGCAGTACTTC,CASSRAAGRYEQYF
few,TRBJ1-5,.,TRBV28,TGTGCCAGCAGTTTGGGAGGGACGGATCAGCCCCAGCATTTT,CASSLGGTDQPQHF
.,TRBJ2-2,.,TRBV2,TGTGCCAGCACCCGGAGTGGGGTAACCGGGGAGCTGTTTTTT,CASTRSGVTGELFF
few,TRBJ2-1,TRBD2,TRBV29-1,TGCAGCGTTGAAGAACGGGAGGATGAGCAGTTCTTC,CSVEEREDEQFF
.,TRBJ1-4,TRBD1,TRBV19,TGTGCCAGTAGTTCGAGGGGCAGGGGGCATGAAAAACTGTTTTTT,CASSSRGRGHEKLFF
many,TRBJ1-3,.,TRBV5-6,TGTGCCAGCAGCTTTCGGGGTAGGGACGGAAACACCATATATTTT,CASSFRGRDGNTIYF
once,TRBJ2-5,.,TRBV5-1,TGCGCCAGCAGCCTCGGACAGCCTCAAGAGACCCAGTACTTC,CASSLGQPQETQYF
.,TRBJ2-4,TRBD1,TRBV5-4,TGTGCCAGCAGCTTGGACAGGGGCTTTTCCAAAAACATTCAGTACTTC,CASSLDRGFSKNIQYF
.,TRBJ1-2,.,TRBV2,TGTGCCAGCAGGTCCGGGAGGGGAGACTATGGCTACACCTTC,CASRSGRGDYGYTF
.,TRBJ2-5,.,TRBV18,TGTGCCAGCTCAGGCCAGGGCCCCCAAGAGACCCAGTACTTC,CASSGQGPQETQYF
.,TRBJ1-5,.,TRBV7-8,TGTGCCAGCAGCTTGCCCAGGGTGGGCAATCAGCCCCAGCATTTT,CASSLPRVGNQPQHF
.,TRBJ1-1,.,TRBV15,TGTGCCACCAGCAGAGATCCAAGGACGAACACTGAAGCTTTCTTT,CATSRDPRTNTEAFF
.,TRBJ2-7,.,TRBV7-2,TGTGCCAGCACCCTGGGACCTACCATCTCCTACGAGCAGTACTTC,CASTLGPTISYEQYF
.,TRBJ2-2,.,TRBV15,TGTGCCACCAGCAGTCGGCCCCCTCGGGACACCGGGGAGCTGTTTTTT,CATSSRPPRDTGELFF
.,TRBJ2-1,TRBD2,TRBV19,TGTGCCAGTAGTACGGGACTAGCGGGAAGGGATGAGCAGTTCTTC,CASSTGLAGRDEQFF
.,TRBJ1-1,.,TRBV7-9,TGTGCCAGCAGCTTCCTGACAGGCGGTGGGTTGGAAGCTTTCTTT,CASSFLTGGGLEAFF
.,TRBJ2-7,.,TRBV30,TGTGCCTGGCTGGCGGGGCGCGAGCAGTACTTC,CAWLAGREQYF
.,TRBJ1-2,.,TRBV5-8,TGTGCCAGCAGCTTGCTAGGGGAAGCCTATGGCTACACCTTC,CASSLLGEAYGYTF
.,TRBJ1-3,.,TRBV6-1,TGTGCCAGCACCCCCGAGTGGGCGTCTGGAAACACCATATATTTT,CASTPEWASGNTIYF
.,TRBJ1-1,.,TRBV7-2,TGTGCCAGCAGCAAACCCACAGAGAACACTGAAGCTTTCTTT,CASSKPTENTEAFF
.,TRBJ2-7,.,TRBV5-1,TGCGCCAGCAGCTTCCAGGGGCCGCCCGACGCGGAGCAGTACTTC,CASSFQGPPDAEQYF
.,TRBJ2-3,.,TRBV9,TGTGCCAGCAGCGTCGCAAGTTCCACAGATACGCAGTATTTT,CASSVASSTDTQYF
few,TRBJ2-7,.,TRBV29-1,TGCAGCGTTGGTGGAAGCTCCTACGAGCAGTACTTC,CSVGGSSYEQYF
.,TRBJ1-2,TRBD1,TRBV18,TGTGCCAGCTCTCCGACAGGGACCTATGGCTACACCTTC,CASSPTGTYGYTF
.,TRBJ2-2,.,TRBV6-5,TGTGCCAGCAGGACCGGGACGGGGAACACCGGGGAGCTGTTTTTT,CASRTGTGNTGELFF
.,TRBJ1-5,TRBD1,TRBV28,TGTGCCAGCAGTCCTTACCGGACAGGGGGTGGCAATCAGCCCCAGCATTTT,CASSPYRTGGGNQPQHF
once,TRBJ1-5,.,TRBV7-8,TGTGCCAGCAGCTCTATACTAAGCAATCAGCCCCAGCATTTT,CASSSILSNQPQHF
few,TRBJ2-7,.,TRBV5-1,TGCGCCAGCAGCTTGTCCCCCCGCTACGAGCAGTACTTC,CASSLSPRYEQYF
.,TRBJ2-7,.,TRBV6-1,TGTGCCAGCATATATCCGGGGACCTACGAGCAGTACTTC,CASIYPGTYEQYF
.,TRBJ2-1,.,TRBV19,TGTGCCAGTAGTCCTCAGGGGAACTCCTACAATGAGCAGTTCTTC,CASSPQGNSYNEQFF